This T cell receptor beta chain emerged from a study of cytomegalovirus exposure and HLA in healthy donors. A word on this clone: Mismatch with germline at one junction end may stem from a read error.

The donors formed part of the approximately 120-subject validation cohort, distinct from the roughly 640-subject first cohort. Method: immunoSEQ multiplex PCR; TCRdb's copy keeps in-frame clones and lacks some. Of fewer than 120,000 clones in the sample, around nine tenths were seen once. This TCR was sampled from a woman aged 18-30 years in good health and CMV-seronegative. The sequencing sample was made of PBMCs.

CDR3 nucleotides: TGCGCCAGCAACTTGGCGCTAGCGGGAGGGGGCCACGAGCAGTACTTC. Amino acid sequence: CASNLALAGGGHEQYF. The chain couples TRBV5-1 to TRBJ2-7, with 12 bases fitting TRBD2. The CDR3 totals 16 residues. Germline CDR1 is SGHRS and CDR2 is YFSETQ.